This T cell receptor (beta chain) appears in the sequencing data of a study of control samples from healthy donors and cancer patients. Profiled with immunoSEQ multiplex PCR; TCRdb holds only in-frame clones, not every one. In the table there are some 110,000 clones, 80% to 90% of which are singletons. Germline V gene lookup returns CDR1 SEHNR and CDR2 FQNEAQ (reference sequence). The CDR3 is 14 residues long. V was cut by 4 bases and J by 3 bases, with 12 bases left in between. Input material: PBMCs. The V and J genes are TRBV7-9 and TRBJ1-1; D unresolved. This clonotype originated in a woman between 45 and 60 years old with colorectal cancer. The CDR3 reads CASSSKRRDTEAFF. The DNA of the CDR3 is TGTGCCAGCAGCTCCAAACGGAGGGACACTGAAGCTTTCTTT.